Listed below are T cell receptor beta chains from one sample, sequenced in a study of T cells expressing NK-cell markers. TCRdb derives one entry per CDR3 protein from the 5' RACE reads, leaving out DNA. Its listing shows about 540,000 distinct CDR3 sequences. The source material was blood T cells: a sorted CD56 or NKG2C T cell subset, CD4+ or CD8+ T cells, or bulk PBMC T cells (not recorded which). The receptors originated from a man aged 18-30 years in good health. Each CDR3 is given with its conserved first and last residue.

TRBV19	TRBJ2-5	CASSIGLGLSQETQYF
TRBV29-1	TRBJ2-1	CSVEVSRRGNEQFF
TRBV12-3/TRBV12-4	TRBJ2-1	CASSLVIGLGTYEQFF
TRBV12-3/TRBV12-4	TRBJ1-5	CASSPGQVNQPQHF
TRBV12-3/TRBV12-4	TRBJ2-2	CASTELAGASGELFF
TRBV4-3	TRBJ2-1	CASSQAPRLEGINEQFF
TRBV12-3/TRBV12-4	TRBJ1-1	CASRLQGYTEAFF
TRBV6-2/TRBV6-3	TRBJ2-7	CASSQDLGASPYF
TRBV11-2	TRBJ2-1	CASSHSPRVGQFF
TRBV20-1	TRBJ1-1	CSARKGAQDTEAFF
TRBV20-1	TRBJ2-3	CSAREGAKTDTQYF
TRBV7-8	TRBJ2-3	CASSPLAGGNTDTQYF
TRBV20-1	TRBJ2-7	CSATHGTPKGEQYF
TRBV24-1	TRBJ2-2	CATSDLDVSPGELFF
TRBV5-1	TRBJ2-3	CASSLDRASTDTQYF
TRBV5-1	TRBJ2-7	CASSLVPGQNSYEQYF
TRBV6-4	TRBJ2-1	CASRGGRVDNEQFF
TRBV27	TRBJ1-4	CASSLRGGEKLFF
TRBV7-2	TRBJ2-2	CASSLALVGFGELFF
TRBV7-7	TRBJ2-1	CASSRGVQAEQFF
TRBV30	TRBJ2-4	CAWSVPTSGSRWNIQYF
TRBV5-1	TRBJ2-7	CASRKGQVDEQYF
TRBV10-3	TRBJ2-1	CAISVGGLAGVGNEQFF
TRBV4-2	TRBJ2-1	CASSQESSGSGNEQFF
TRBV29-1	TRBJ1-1	CSVLPGGKGAFF
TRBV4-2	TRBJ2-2	CASQNSGGRTGELFF
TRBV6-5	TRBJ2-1	CASSYSPGLAGPEQFF
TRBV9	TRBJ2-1	CASSVEPSPGAYNEQFF
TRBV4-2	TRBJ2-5	CASSQDARSETQYF
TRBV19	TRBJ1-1	CASSIGTPTEAFF
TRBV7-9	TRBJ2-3	CASSILLGLGTDTQYF
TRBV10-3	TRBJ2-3	CAINKAGADTQYF
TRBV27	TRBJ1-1	CASSLSGSMNTEAFF
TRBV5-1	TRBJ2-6	CASSLLQGPVSGANVLTF
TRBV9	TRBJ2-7	CASSTEATARKYF
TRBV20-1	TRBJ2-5	CSAREKHLNQETQYF
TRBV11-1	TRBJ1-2	CASSFVRDRDRTNYGYTF
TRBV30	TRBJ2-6	CAWSRTGTSGANVLTF
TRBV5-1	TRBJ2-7	CASSARDRGHYEQYF
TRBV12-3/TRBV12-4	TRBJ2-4	CASKTKSGDIQYF
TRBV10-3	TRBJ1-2	CAISEFGGSRFHYGYTF
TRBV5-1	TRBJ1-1	CASSTTTRRKNTEAFF